This T cell receptor (beta chain) came from a study of blood T cells in healthy people across ages. General study results and limits: Strong correlation was found linking TCR beta diversity to naive T cell percentage.

A remark on this clonotype: Its antigen is undetermined.

Sample-barcoded 5' priming and a J-beta primer mix drove a second PCR of about 6 to 11 cycles. Each CDR3 protein gets one entry after TCRdb re-called the 5' RACE reads with MiXCR. Of approximately 880,000 distinct CDR3 sequences listed, under 50% were seen once; the top ten hold roughly 12%. The sample comprised blood. The sequence was collected from a young man in good health.

The CDR3 DNA sequence: TGCGCCAGCAGCTTAGGCAGGGGGATTGCGAACACTGAAGCTTTCTTT. Amino acid sequence: CASSLGRGIANTEAFF. The J gene is TRBJ1-1, the V gene TRBV5-1; 7 bases are a match to TRBD1. With 2 bases clipped from V and 1 base from J, the junction kept 8 bases outside the gene matches. The CDR3 runs to 16 residues. Germline V CDR1 and CDR2: SGHRS, YFSETQ.